In its sample, the clone carrying this TCR beta chain was seen many times. The sample comes from a study of neurological immune-mediated disorders. In TCRdb, the 5' RACE reads were re-called with MiXCR into one record per CDR3 protein. The repertoire holds roughly 60,000 distinct CDR3 sequences, with 2% to 3% as singletons. Sequencing was done on a sample of PBMCs. This clonotype was sampled from a man between 45 and 60 years old with multiple sclerosis.

The CDR3 protein is CASSLETYYEQYF. CDR3 sequence (DNA): TGCGCCAGCAGCTTGGAAACATACTACGAGCAGTACTTC. The V gene is TRBV5-1, the J gene TRBJ2-7, with D uncertain. V was pared by 0 bases and J by 3 bases, with 7 bases between. This CDR3 spans 13 amino acids. Germline assignment: CDR1 SGHRS and CDR2 YFSETQ.